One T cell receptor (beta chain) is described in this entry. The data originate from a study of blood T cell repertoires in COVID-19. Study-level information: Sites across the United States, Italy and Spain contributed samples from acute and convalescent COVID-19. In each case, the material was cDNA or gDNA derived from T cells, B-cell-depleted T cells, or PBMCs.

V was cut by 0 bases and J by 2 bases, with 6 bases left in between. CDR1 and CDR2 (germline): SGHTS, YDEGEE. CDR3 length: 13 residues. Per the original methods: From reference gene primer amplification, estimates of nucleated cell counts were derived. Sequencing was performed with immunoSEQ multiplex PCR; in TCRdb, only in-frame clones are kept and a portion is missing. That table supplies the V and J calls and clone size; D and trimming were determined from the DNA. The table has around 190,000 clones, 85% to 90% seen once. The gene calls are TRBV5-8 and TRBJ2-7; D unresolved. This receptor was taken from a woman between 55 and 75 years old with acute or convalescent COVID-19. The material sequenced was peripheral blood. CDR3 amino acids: CASSLDRAYEQYF. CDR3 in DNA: TGTGCCAGCAGCTTGGACCGAGCCTACGAGCAGTACTTC.